The rows below give T cell receptor beta chains drawn from one sample of a study of blood T cells in healthy people across ages. TCRdb fed the 5' RACE reads into MiXCR, producing one record per CDR3 protein. The repertoire holds around 700,000 distinct CDR3 sequences, 20% to 25% seen once, with 9.4% in the top ten. Another study also made use of these data, one on T cells of mothers and their children.

The source material was blood. The receptors come from a boy younger than 18 in good health. CDR3s include the opening cysteine and the closing phenylalanine or tryptophan. D genes are given only for firm matches. Clone size is stated in some rows and not others, as once, few, many or a class when expanded.

V: TRBV6-5
J: TRBJ2-5
D: NA
length: 13
size: few
DNA: TGTGCCAGCAGTTACGGGGGTAAAGAGACCCAGTACTTC
CDR3: CASSYGGKETQYF

V: TRBV4-2
J: TRBJ1-6
D: TRBD1
length: 16
size: few
DNA: TGTGCCAGCAGCCAAGAGGACAGGGCCTATAATTCACCCCTCCACTTT
CDR3: CASSQEDRAYNSPLHF

V: TRBV7-8
J: TRBJ2-1
D: NA
length: 15
size: few
DNA: TGTGCCAGCAGCTTATTCGGGGGCGCATACAATGAGCAGTTCTTC
CDR3: CASSLFGGAYNEQFF

V: TRBV18
J: TRBJ2-1
D: NA
length: 14
size: NA
DNA: TGTGCCAGCTCACCAGAGGGCAGACACAATGAGCAGTTCTTC
CDR3: CASSPEGRHNEQFF

V: TRBV7-9
J: TRBJ2-1
D: NA
length: 11
size: NA
DNA: TGTGCCAGCAGCTTAGGCGAGGCGCAGTTCTTC
CDR3: CASSLGEAQFF

V: TRBV15
J: TRBJ2-7
D: NA
length: 13
size: few
DNA: TGTGCCACCAGCAGATACGACGGCTACGAGCAGTACTTC
CDR3: CATSRYDGYEQYF

V: TRBV9
J: TRBJ1-2
D: TRBD1
length: 17
size: NA
DNA: TGTGCCAGCAGCGTCGATGTAAAGGGGGGACAGGGGTATGGCTACACCTTC
CDR3: CASSVDVKGGQGYGYTF

V: TRBV5-1
J: TRBJ2-7
D: TRBD1
length: 14
size: NA
DNA: TGCGCCAGCTCCCCGGGACAGGGCTTGGGCGAGCAGTACTTC
CDR3: CASSPGQGLGEQYF

V: TRBV28
J: TRBJ2-1
D: TRBD1
length: 16
size: few
DNA: TGTGCCAGCAGTTTATGGGGACAGGGCTCCTACAATGAGCAGTTCTTC
CDR3: CASSLWGQGSYNEQFF

V: TRBV11-2
J: TRBJ2-1
D: TRBD2
length: 17
size: NA
DNA: TGTGCCAGCAGCGGATGGGGACTAGCGGGAGCCTACAATGAGCAGTTCTTC
CDR3: CASSGWGLAGAYNEQFF

V: TRBV5-6
J: TRBJ1-3
D: TRBD1
length: 16
size: NA
DNA: TGTGCCAGCGGGCCACGGACAGGCCGCTCTGGAAACACCATATATTTT
CDR3: CASGPRTGRSGNTIYF

V: TRBV4-3
J: TRBJ1-1
D: NA
length: 14
size: NA
DNA: TGCGCCAGCAGCCAAGGGGCCTTGGGTACTGAAGCTTTCTTT
CDR3: CASSQGALGTEAFF

V: TRBV20-1
J: TRBJ1-4
D: NA
length: 15
size: NA
DNA: TGCAGTGCTAGAGATTCTAGGGTCTTTAATGAAAAACTGTTTTTT
CDR3: CSARDSRVFNEKLFF

V: TRBV19
J: TRBJ1-4
D: NA
length: 14
size: NA
DNA: TGTGCCAGTAGTATCGGACAGTTTAATGAAAAACTGTTTTTT
CDR3: CASSIGQFNEKLFF

V: TRBV5-1
J: TRBJ1-1
D: NA
length: 17
size: few
DNA: TGCGCCAGCAGCCCCAGGGGAGGAGAGTACGAATTCACTGAAGCTTTCTTT
CDR3: CASSPRGGEYEFTEAFF

V: TRBV10-3
J: TRBJ1-1
D: NA
length: 14
size: few
DNA: TGTGCCATCAGTCCTGGGGGTATGAACACTGAAGCTTTCTTT
CDR3: CAISPGGMNTEAFF

V: TRBV7-2
J: TRBJ2-1
D: TRBD2
length: 17
size: NA
DNA: TGTGCCAGCAGCTTAGCTCCCGGGAGGGGGGCTATAAATGAGCAGTTCTTC
CDR3: CASSLAPGRGAINEQFF

V: TRBV14
J: TRBJ2-1
D: NA
length: 16
size: few
DNA: TGTGCCAGCAGCCAAGATGGAAGGTTCCCGGGTGATGAGCAGTTCTTC
CDR3: CASSQDGRFPGDEQFF

V: TRBV12-3/TRBV12-4
J: TRBJ2-5
D: NA
length: 13
size: few
DNA: TGTGCCAGCAGACTACACCTTCAAGAGACCCAGTACTTC
CDR3: CASRLHLQETQYF

V: TRBV29-1
J: TRBJ2-1
D: NA
length: 15
size: NA
DNA: TGCAGCGTTGAAGATGAGCGGGTGGCCTACAATGAGCAGTTCTTC
CDR3: CSVEDERVAYNEQFF

V: TRBV19
J: TRBJ2-1
D: TRBD2
length: 14
size: NA
DNA: TGTGCCAGTAGTACTAGCGGGAACTACAATGAGCAGTTCTTC
CDR3: CASSTSGNYNEQFF

V: TRBV25-1
J: TRBJ2-4
D: TRBD2
length: 17
size: NA
DNA: TGTGCCAGCAGTGAATATGGGCCGGCGGGGGACAAAAACATTCAGTACTTC
CDR3: CASSEYGPAGDKNIQYF

V: TRBV11-1
J: TRBJ1-2
D: NA
length: 13
size: many
DNA: TGTGCCAGCAGAGCTGGGACCGGCTATGGCTACACCTTC
CDR3: CASRAGTGYGYTF

V: TRBV7-3
J: TRBJ2-3
D: TRBD1
length: 15
size: NA
DNA: TGCGCCAGCAGCTTGGGACAGGGGTTCGAAGATCCGCAGTATTTT
CDR3: CASSLGQGFEDPQYF

V: TRBV7-3
J: TRBJ2-1
D: TRBD1
length: 15
size: NA
DNA: TGTGCCAGCAGCTCTAAGACAGGGGAGGAGGATGAGCAGTTCTTC
CDR3: CASSSKTGEEDEQFF

V: TRBV12-3/TRBV12-4
J: TRBJ2-1
D: NA
length: 13
size: few
DNA: TGTGCCAGCAGTTTAGGCAGGGTTGATGAGCAGTTCTTC
CDR3: CASSLGRVDEQFF

V: TRBV20-1
J: TRBJ2-5
D: NA
length: 12
size: many
DNA: TGCAGTGCTCCCCGGGATGGGGAGACCCAGTACTTC
CDR3: CSAPRDGETQYF

V: TRBV10-2
J: TRBJ1-2
D: TRBD1
length: 12
size: few
DNA: TGCGCCAGCACCGAACAGGGGCTCAGCTACACCTTC
CDR3: CASTEQGLSYTF

V: TRBV7-6
J: TRBJ2-5
D: NA
length: 14
size: few
DNA: TGTGCCAGCAGCCCCCCAGGGGTCCAAGAGACCCAGTACTTC
CDR3: CASSPPGVQETQYF

V: TRBV20-1
J: TRBJ1-4
D: TRBD1
length: 15
size: NA
DNA: TGCAGTGCCCCCCGGTGGGGACAGAACAATGAAAAACTGTTTTTT
CDR3: CSAPRWGQNNEKLFF

V: TRBV11-3
J: TRBJ2-3
D: NA
length: 14
size: many
DNA: TGTGCCAGCAGCTTAGGGGCTAGCACAGATACGCAGTATTTT
CDR3: CASSLGASTDTQYF

V: TRBV20-1
J: TRBJ2-5
D: NA
length: 14
size: NA
DNA: TGCAGTGCTAGAGATCAAGAGCTACGGGAGACCCAGTACTTC
CDR3: CSARDQELRETQYF

V: TRBV6-1
J: TRBJ2-2
D: NA
length: 13
size: NA
DNA: TGTGCCAGCAGTGAATATCACACCGGGGAGCTGTTTTTT
CDR3: CASSEYHTGELFF

V: TRBV11-3
J: TRBJ2-5
D: NA
length: 14
size: NA
DNA: TGTGCCAGCAGCGCCCGGGACGGCCCCGAGACCCAGTACTTC
CDR3: CASSARDGPETQYF

V: TRBV19
J: TRBJ2-1
D: NA
length: 16
size: NA
DNA: TGTGCCAGTAGTCGTCCGGGACTGGGGTCCATCAATGAGCAGTTCTTC
CDR3: CASSRPGLGSINEQFF